These 3 T cell receptor beta chains were sequenced from one sample in a study of OX40 agonist ivuxolimab in advanced cancers. TCRdb's table, derived via immunoSEQ multiplex PCR, lists solely in-frame clones and lacks some. The sample lists around 67,000 clones, around 82% occurring once. The material sequenced was CD4+ or CD8+ T cells sorted from blood, taken in a trial of the OX40 agonist ivuxolimab. All receptors derive from an adult with an advanced solid tumor such as melanoma, head and neck, liver or kidney cancer.

The gene calls are TRBV7-9 and TRBJ2-1, with 15 bases that match TRBD2. The V gene end was trimmed by 5 bases and the J gene end by 6 bases; junction bases not matched to a gene: 5. The CDR3 extends over 16 amino acids. Germline V gene sequence: CDR1 SEHNR, CDR2 FQNEAQ (reference sequence). The CDR3 nucleotides are TGTGCCAGCAGCCGGAGGACTAGCGGGGGGGCCAATGAGCAGTTCTTC. Amino acid sequence: CASSRRTSGGANEQFF.

This clone was counted between two and nine times. This chain joins TRBV9 and TRBJ2-4; 8 bases fit TRBD1. Losses at the gene ends were 3 bases for V and 6 bases for J; bases not matched to a gene: 5. Germline V gene data show CDR1 as SGDLS and CDR2 as YYNGEE. The CDR3 is 14 residues long. This CDR3 is CASSETGAGNIQYF. CDR3 DNA: TGTGCCAGCAGCGAGACAGGGGCAGGAAACATTCAGTACTTC.

The chain links TRBV5-1 to TRBJ2-3; 7 bases map to TRBD2. The V segment lost 3 bases and the J segment 8 bases; nucleotides outside the gene matches: 6. There are 13 residues in the CDR3. Looked up from germline, CDR1 is SGHRS and CDR2 is YFSETQ. The CDR3 DNA reads TGCGCCAGCAGCTCGGAGCGGGGTGGTACGCAGTATTTT. This encodes CASSSERGGTQYF.